The 26 T cell receptor beta chains below all came from one sample that was sequenced in a study of beta chain features in type 1 diabetes. The entirety of the isolated RNA underwent reverse transcription, so expressed TCRB transcripts were sequenced. Measured with immunoSEQ multiplex PCR; TCRdb has only the in-frame clones, and not every one. The table has hundreds of thousands of clones, roughly 16% seen once. Material: naive CD4+ T cells from blood. The receptors come from a woman aged 18 to 35 in good health.

The V call is TRBV9, the J call TRBJ1-2; D is perhaps TRBD1 (6 bases). Germline lookup yields CDR1 SGDLS and CDR2 YYNGEE. The CDR3 is 12 residues long. Trimming took 4 bases from V and 8 from J, leaving 12 bases between them. CDR3 sequence reads: CASSSQGYGYTF. CDR3 bases: TGTGCCAGCAGCTCTCAGGGGTACGGCTACACCTTC.

The CDR3 spells CASGRGSSYNEQFF. CDR3 bases: TGTGCCAGCGGCCGGGGTAGCTCCTACAATGAGCAGTTCTTC. This chain connects TRBV10-3 to TRBJ2-1; possibly TRBD2 for D (5 bases). The CDR3 runs 14 residues. Trimming removed 10 bases at V and 0 bases at J, with 13 bases between. Germline V gene lookup returns CDR1 ENHRY and CDR2 SYGVKD.

The chain joins TRBV10-3 to TRBJ2-1, with D perhaps TRBD2 (5 bases). The CDR3 is 14 residues long. The V end lost 6 bases, the J end lost 0 bases, and 9 bases lay between the germline ends. Germline V lookup: CDR1 ENHRY, CDR2 SYGVKD. CDR3 residues: CAIRTAGSYNEQFF. In nucleotides, the CDR3 is TGTGCCATCAGGACTGCGGGCTCCTACAATGAGCAGTTCTTC.

V usage is TRBV5-6 and J usage is TRBJ2-3; the D is unclear. The V gene's germline CDR1 is SGHDT and CDR2 YYEEEE. Trimming stripped 4 bases from V and 7 bases from J, with 13 bases between. This CDR3 has 13 amino acids. CDR3 in amino acids: CASSAVERYTQYF. The DNA of the CDR3 is TGTGCCAGCAGCGCCGTAGAGAGGTATACGCAGTATTTT.

This clone was observed a handful of times. The chain couples TRBV7-9 to TRBJ1-2, with D unresolved. Trimming removed 5 bases at V and 8 bases at J, with 15 bases between. Per germline, CDR1 SEHNR and CDR2 FQNEAQ (reference sequence). The CDR3 totals 13 residues. The CDR3 nucleotides are TGTGCCAGCAGCCCTGTAATACAAGGGGGCTACACCTTC. This translates into CASSPVIQGGYTF. The whole variable domain, remainder taken from reference TRBV7-9 and TRBJ1-2, is DTGVSQNPRHKITKRGQNVTFRCDPISEHNRLYWYRQTLGQGPEFLTYFQNEAQLEKSRLLSDRFSAERPKGSFSTLEIQRTEQGDSAMYLCASSPVIQGGYTFGSGTRLTVV.

This chain connects TRBV7-2 to TRBJ2-5; D gene unclear. Trimming left V 6 bases short and J 5 bases short, with 22 bases between. Germline lookup yields CDR1 SGHTA and CDR2 FQGNSA. This CDR3 spans 16 amino acids. CDR3 protein: CASRRPGQRADETQYF. The DNA for the CDR3 is TGTGCCAGCAGAAGACCGGGCCAAAGGGCGGATGAGACCCAGTACTTC.

V gene TRBV28 combines with J gene TRBJ2-7; unclear D gene. The V gene's germline CDR1 is MDHEN and CDR2 SYDVKM. V was cut by 4 bases and J by 6 bases, with 7 bases left in between. CDR3 size: 11 residues. CDR3 sequence (DNA): TGTGCCAGCAGTTATCCCCCCGAGCAGTACTTC. It yields the protein CASSYPPEQYF. Full variable domain (remainder filled in from reference TRBV28 and TRBJ2-7): DVKVTQSSRYLVKRTGEKVFLECVQDMDHENMFWYRQDPGLGLRLIYFSYDVKMKEKGDIPEGYSVSREKKERFSLILESASTNQTSMYLCASSYPPEQYFGPGTRLTVT.

This clone came up a few times. The CDR3 nucleotides are TGTGCCAGCAGCTTAGGGACTAGCGGGAGTATGGTCAAAAACATTCAGTACTTC. It encodes CASSLGTSGSMVKNIQYF. The chain links TRBV11-2 to TRBJ2-4; 13 bases map to TRBD2. This CDR3 contains 18 residues. The germline gives CDR1 SGHAT, CDR2 FQNNGV. The V and J ends lost 1 base and 3 bases, in that order; junction bases with no gene match: 6.

The chain carries TRBV19 and TRBJ2-6; no clear D gene. CDR1 and CDR2 (germline): LNHDA, SQIVND (reference sequence). The V end was cut by 3 bases, the J end by 0 bases, with 12 bases between. CDR3 length: 17 amino acids. The CDR3 here is CASSIVRRASGANVLTF. The CDR3 bases are TGTGCCAGTAGTATTGTTCGCCGTGCCTCTGGGGCCAACGTCCTGACTTTC. Full variable domain (rest looked up from reference TRBV19 and TRBJ2-6): DGGITQSPKYLFRKEGQNVTLSCEQNLNHDAMYWYRQDPGQGLRLIYYSQIVNDFQKGDIAEGYSVSREKKESFPLTVTSAQKNPTAFYLCASSIVRRASGANVLTFGAGSRLTVL.

This chain connects TRBV27 to TRBJ2-7; D not certain. Germline V gives CDR1 MNHEY, CDR2 SMNVEV (reference sequence). Trimming shortened V by 4 bases and J by 4 bases, and 5 bases separated the two germline ends. This CDR3 is 11 amino acids long. The CDR3 reads CASSSRYEQYF. The CDR3, as DNA: TGTGCCAGCAGTTCCAGATACGAGCAGTACTTC.

This clone has more than one count but fewer than ten. V gene TRBV12-5 combines with J gene TRBJ2-1; tentatively, D is TRBD2 (6 bases). V shed 9 bases and J shed 4 bases, with 22 bases lying between them. The germline CDR1 and CDR2 sequences are LGHNT and FRNRAP. The CDR3 totals 16 residues. The CDR3 here is CASAKGGLLPYNEQFF. The DNA for the CDR3 is TGTGCTAGCGCGAAGGGAGGCCTCCTCCCTTACAATGAGCAGTTCTTC.

This clone was detected only a few times. J is TRBJ1-2 and V is TRBV4-2; D is possibly TRBD1 (5 bases). CDR1 LGHNA and CDR2 YNFKEQ come from the germline V gene. Between the trimmed V and J ends, which lost 5 bases and 9 bases, there was a span of 25 bases. This CDR3 spans 16 amino acids. CDR3 residues: CASSAHATGRPFRYTF. The DNA for the CDR3 is TGTGCCAGCAGCGCCCACGCCACAGGCAGGCCCTTTCGCTACACCTTC.

This clone was seen a few times. The J gene is TRBJ2-1, the V gene TRBV7-2, with a possible D match to TRBD2 (5 bases). The CDR3 is 15 residues long. CDR1 SGHTA and CDR2 FQGNSA come from the germline V gene. V lost 5 bases to trimming and J lost 5 bases, with 16 bases between them. The CDR3 DNA is TGTGCCAGCAGCACGCAAAGCGGAATGAACAATGAGCAGTTCTTC. Translating it yields CASSTQSGMNNEQFF.

This clone was seen a few times. The chain joins TRBV11-2 to TRBJ1-1; no reliable D call. The CDR3 is 11 amino acids. V dropped 5 bases and J dropped 4 bases, with 5 bases sitting between them. Germline CDR1 SGHAT, CDR2 FQNNGV. The CDR3, as DNA: TGTGCCAGCAGCGATTTCACTGAAGCTTTCTTT. Protein: CASSDFTEAFF.

This chain links TRBV19 with TRBJ1-5; D is unclear. The CDR3 runs 16 residues. Germline CDR1 reads LNHDA; CDR2 reads SQIVND (reference sequence). Trimming pared 9 bases from V and 4 bases from J, leaving 22 bases between. The CDR3 region has the DNA TGTGCCAGCAGACCGACAACCGCCCCAAGTAATCAGCCCCAGCATTTT. Translation gives CASRPTTAPSNQPQHF.

The chain joins TRBV2 to TRBJ2-1; no reliable D call. Germline V gives CDR1 SNHLY, CDR2 FYNNEI. V lost 7 bases and J lost 0, with 10 bases in between. The CDR3 covers 14 residues. Here the CDR3 reads CASTGRNSYNEQFF. In DNA, the CDR3 is TGTGCCAGCACTGGACGAAACTCCTACAATGAGCAGTTCTTC.

The chain uses TRBV28 and TRBJ2-7; possibly TRBD1 for D (6 bases). The CDR3 covers 14 residues. Trimming shortened V by 2 bases and J by 5 bases, and 13 bases separated the two germline ends. Germline lookup yields CDR1 MDHEN and CDR2 SYDVKM. The CDR3 DNA sequence: TGTGCCAGCAGTTTAACGAGTACAGGGAACGAGCAGTACTTC. Translating gives CASSLTSTGNEQYF.

This clone was detected a few times. The chain recombines TRBV19 with TRBJ2-2; 14 bases are shared with TRBD2. The CDR3 loop spans 20 amino acids. Germline V lookup: CDR1 LNHDA, CDR2 SQIVND (reference sequence). Trimming cost V 6 bases and J 4 bases; bases outside gene matches: 16. For the CDR3, the DNA is TGTGCCAGTAGCTCAGGGAGACTAGCGGGAGGGCCCTGGGGCACCGGGGAGCTGTTTTTT. Translating gives CASSSGRLAGGPWGTGELFF.

This clone was detected a few times. This sequence joins TRBV6-6 and TRBJ2-5; D call uncertain. The germline V and J ends were trimmed by 0 bases and 4 bases, with 9 bases remaining between them. From germline, CDR1 is MNHNY and CDR2 SVGAGI (reference sequence). The CDR3 contains 14 residues. CDR3 DNA: TGTGCCAGCAGTTACTCGATCACCAGAGAGACCCAGTACTTC. Its protein is CASSYSITRETQYF.

The chain couples TRBV28 to TRBJ2-4; TRBD1 matches at 10 bases. CDR3 length equals 14 residues. The V gene end was trimmed by 7 bases and the J gene end by 4 bases; junction bases not matched to a gene: 4. In germline, CDR1 is MDHEN, CDR2 SYDVKM. The CDR3: CASIRQGAKNIQYF. The CDR3 DNA is TGTGCCAGCATTCGACAGGGGGCGAAAAACATTCAGTACTTC.

Concerning this clone: Different DNA sequences within this sample yield the same CDR3. The V and J genes are TRBV18 and TRBJ2-2; 8 positions match TRBD1. J was trimmed by 2 bases and V by 2 bases; bases with no gene match: 1. Germline loops: CDR1 KGHSH, CDR2 LQKENI. This CDR3 comprises 15 residues. CDR3 sequence: CASSPGQGNTGELFF. CDR3 in DNA: TGTGCCAGCTCACCAGGACAGGGAAACACCGGGGAGCTGTTTTTT. Together with reference TRBV18 and TRBJ2-2, the CDR3 gives the full variable domain: NAGVMQNPRHLVRRRGQEARLRCSPMKGHSHVYWYRQLPEEGLKFMVYLQKENIIDESGMPKERFSAEFPKEGPSILRIQQVVRGDSAAYFCASSPGQGNTGELFFGEGSRLTVL.

The chain joins TRBV6-6 to TRBJ2-6; no definite D call. This CDR3 is 12 amino acids long. Per germline, CDR1 MNHNY and CDR2 SVGAGI (reference sequence). V was clipped by 4 bases and J by 5 bases, with 3 bases between them. CDR3 loop: CASSLRANVLTF. The CDR3, as DNA: TGTGCCAGCAGTTTGAGGGCCAACGTCCTGACTTTC.

As for this clone: The germline gene is not matched at one end of the junction; a read error may be the cause. Within the sample, other DNA sequences also encode this same CDR3. The chain links TRBV14 to TRBJ2-5; possible D gene TRBD2, 5 bases. The CDR3 totals 12 residues. The germline V gene has CDR1 SGHDN and CDR2 FVKESK. The CDR3 DNA reads TGTGCCAGCAGCCAACGATGGGAGACCCAATACTTC. Translation gives CASSQRWETQYF.

The V call is TRBV27, the J call TRBJ2-4, with 11 positions matching TRBD2. Per germline, CDR1 MNHEY and CDR2 SMNVEV (reference sequence). Trimming cost V 5 bases and J 1 base; bases outside gene matches: 19. The CDR3 covers 21 residues. CDR3 nucleotide sequence: TGTGCCAGCAGTCCCCCCGCCTTACTAGCGGGAGCATGGGCGGCCAAAAACATTCAGTACTTC. Translated, it gives CASSPPALLAGAWAAKNIQYF.

This chain uses TRBV18 with TRBJ2-2, with 14 bases identical to TRBD2. Germline CDR1 KGHSH, CDR2 LQKENI. CDR3 length: 17 amino acids. V gave up 3 bases and J gave up 5 bases; unmatched junction bases: 5. CDR3 sequence reads: CASSPGLAGVGTGELFF. The CDR3 DNA reads TGTGCCAGCTCACCGGGACTAGCGGGAGTCGGAACCGGGGAGCTGTTTTTT.

The V call is TRBV15, the J call TRBJ2-3, with 14 nucleotides matching TRBD2. V dropped 1 base and J dropped 5; count of bases not matched to a gene: 8. Germline assignment: CDR1 LNHNV and CDR2 YYDKDF (reference sequence). The CDR3 totals 18 residues. CDR3 nucleotide sequence: TGTGCCACCAGCAGAGGCCCGGGACTAGCGGGAGCCGTAGATACGCAGTATTTT. It is translated as CATSRGPGLAGAVDTQYF.